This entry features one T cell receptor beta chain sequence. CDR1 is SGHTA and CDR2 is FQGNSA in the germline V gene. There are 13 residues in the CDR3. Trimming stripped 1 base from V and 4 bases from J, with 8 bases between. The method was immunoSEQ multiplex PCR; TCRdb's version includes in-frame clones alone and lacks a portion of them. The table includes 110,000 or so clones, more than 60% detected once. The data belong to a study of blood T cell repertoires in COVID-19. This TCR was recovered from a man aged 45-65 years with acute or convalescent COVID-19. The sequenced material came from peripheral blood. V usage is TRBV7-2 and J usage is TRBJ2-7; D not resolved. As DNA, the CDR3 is TGTGCCAGCAGCTTAGGCAGGCAATACGAGCAGTACTTC. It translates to CASSLGRQYEQYF.